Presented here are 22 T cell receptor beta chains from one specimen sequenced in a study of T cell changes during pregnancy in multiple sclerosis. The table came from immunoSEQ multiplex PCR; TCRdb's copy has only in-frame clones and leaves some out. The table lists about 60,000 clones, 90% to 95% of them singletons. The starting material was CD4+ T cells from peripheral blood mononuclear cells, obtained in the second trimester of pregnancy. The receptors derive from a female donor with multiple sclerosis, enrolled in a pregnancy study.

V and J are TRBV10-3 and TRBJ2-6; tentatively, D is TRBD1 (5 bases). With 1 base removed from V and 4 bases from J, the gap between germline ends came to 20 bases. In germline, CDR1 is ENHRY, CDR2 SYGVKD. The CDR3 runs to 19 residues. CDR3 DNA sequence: TGTGCCATCAGTGAGTTTCAGGGCAAGGCGGCGGACGGGGCCAACGTCCTGACTTTC. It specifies CAISEFQGKAADGANVLTF.

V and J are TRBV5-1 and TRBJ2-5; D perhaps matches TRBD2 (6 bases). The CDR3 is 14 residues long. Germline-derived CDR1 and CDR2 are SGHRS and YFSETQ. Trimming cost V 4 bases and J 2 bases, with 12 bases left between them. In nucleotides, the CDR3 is TGCGCCAGCAGCCCGCGGGGTCCACAAGAGACCCAGTACTTC. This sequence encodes CASSPRGPQETQYF.

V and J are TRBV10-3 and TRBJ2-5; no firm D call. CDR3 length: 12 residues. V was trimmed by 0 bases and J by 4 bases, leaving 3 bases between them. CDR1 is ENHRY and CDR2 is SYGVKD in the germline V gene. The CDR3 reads CAISESLETQYF. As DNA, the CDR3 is TGTGCCATCAGTGAGTCTCTAGAGACCCAGTACTTC.

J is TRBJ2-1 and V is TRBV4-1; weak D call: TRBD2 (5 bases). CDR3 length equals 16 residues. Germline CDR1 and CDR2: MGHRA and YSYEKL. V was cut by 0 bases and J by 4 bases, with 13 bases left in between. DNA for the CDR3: TGCGCCAGCAGCCAAGATCGAAGAACTAGTTACAATGAGCAGTTCTTC. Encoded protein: CASSQDRRTSYNEQFF.

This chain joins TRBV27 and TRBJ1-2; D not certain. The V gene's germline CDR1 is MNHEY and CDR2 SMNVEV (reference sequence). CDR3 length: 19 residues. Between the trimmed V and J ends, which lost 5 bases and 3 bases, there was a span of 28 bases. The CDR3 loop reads CASSPYSTDWGAQHYGYTF. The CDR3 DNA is TGTGCCAGCAGTCCCTACTCTACCGACTGGGGAGCCCAGCACTATGGCTACACCTTC.

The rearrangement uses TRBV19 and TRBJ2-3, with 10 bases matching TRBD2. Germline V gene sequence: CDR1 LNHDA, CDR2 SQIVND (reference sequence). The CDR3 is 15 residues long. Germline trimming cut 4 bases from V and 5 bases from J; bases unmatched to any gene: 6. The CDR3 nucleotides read TGTGCCAGTAGTACCGATAGCGGGAGGAGAGATACGCAGTATTTT. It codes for CASSTDSGRRDTQYF.

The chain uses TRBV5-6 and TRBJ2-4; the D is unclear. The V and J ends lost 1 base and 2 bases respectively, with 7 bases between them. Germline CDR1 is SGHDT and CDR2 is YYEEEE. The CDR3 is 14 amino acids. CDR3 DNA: TGTGCCAGCAGCTTGTCCTTTACCAAAAACATTCAGTACTTC. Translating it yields CASSLSFTKNIQYF.

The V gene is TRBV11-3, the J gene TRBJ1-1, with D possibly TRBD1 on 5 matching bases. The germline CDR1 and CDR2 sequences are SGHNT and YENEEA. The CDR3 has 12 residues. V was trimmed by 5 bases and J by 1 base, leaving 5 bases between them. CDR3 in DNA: TGTGCCAGCAGCGGGGCGAACACTGAAGCTTTCTTT. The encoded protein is CASSGANTEAFF.

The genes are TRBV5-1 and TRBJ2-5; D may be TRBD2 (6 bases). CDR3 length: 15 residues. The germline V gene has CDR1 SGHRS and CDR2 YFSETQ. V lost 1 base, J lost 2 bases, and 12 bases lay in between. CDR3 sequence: CASSLRTSLQETQYF. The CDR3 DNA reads TGCGCCAGCAGCTTGCGCACTAGCCTACAAGAGACCCAGTACTTC.

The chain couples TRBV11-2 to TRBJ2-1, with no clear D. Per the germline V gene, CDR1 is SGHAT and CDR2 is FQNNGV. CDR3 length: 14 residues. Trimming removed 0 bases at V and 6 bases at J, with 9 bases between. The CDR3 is CASSLDRASNEQFF. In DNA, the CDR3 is TGTGCCAGCAGCTTAGATCGCGCTAGCAATGAGCAGTTCTTC.

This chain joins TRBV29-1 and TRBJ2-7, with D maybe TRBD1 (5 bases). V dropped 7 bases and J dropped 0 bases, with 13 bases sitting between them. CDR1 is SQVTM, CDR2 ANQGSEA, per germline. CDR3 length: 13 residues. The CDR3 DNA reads TGCAGCGCCAAGACAGCCAGCTCCTACGAGCAGTACTTC. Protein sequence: CSAKTASSYEQYF.

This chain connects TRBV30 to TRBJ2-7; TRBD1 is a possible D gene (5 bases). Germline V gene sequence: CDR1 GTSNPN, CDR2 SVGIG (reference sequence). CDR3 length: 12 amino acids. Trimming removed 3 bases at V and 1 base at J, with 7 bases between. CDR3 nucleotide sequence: TGTGCCTGGAGCCCAGGGTCCTACGAGCAGTACTTC. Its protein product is CAWSPGSYEQYF.

The CDR3 loop is CASSFVPVSSGEQFF. The CDR3 DNA is TGTGCCAGCAGTTTCGTTCCCGTTTCTAGCGGCGAGCAGTTCTTC. The rearrangement links TRBV6-5 to TRBJ2-1; the match to TRBD2 covers 7 bases. Trimming removed 4 bases from V and 10 bases from J; junction bases left unmatched: 13. From germline, CDR1 is MNHEY and CDR2 SVGAGI. The CDR3 spans 15 residues.

Written as DNA, the CDR3 is TGCGCCAGCAGCTTGGGGGCAGGGGGTGATGGCTACACCTTC. It specifies CASSLGAGGDGYTF. The gene calls are TRBV5-1 and TRBJ1-2; 7 bases align to TRBD1. With V trimmed by 0 bases and J by 6 bases, 5 bases remained unmatched. The CDR3 loop spans 14 amino acids. Germline V gene sequence: CDR1 SGHRS, CDR2 YFSETQ.

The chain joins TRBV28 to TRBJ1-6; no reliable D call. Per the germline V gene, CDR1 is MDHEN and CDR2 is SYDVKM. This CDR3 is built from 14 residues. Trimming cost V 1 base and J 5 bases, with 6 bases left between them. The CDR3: CASSLSQNNSPLHF. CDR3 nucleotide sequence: TGTGCCAGCAGTTTATCCCAGAATAATTCACCCCTCCACTTT.

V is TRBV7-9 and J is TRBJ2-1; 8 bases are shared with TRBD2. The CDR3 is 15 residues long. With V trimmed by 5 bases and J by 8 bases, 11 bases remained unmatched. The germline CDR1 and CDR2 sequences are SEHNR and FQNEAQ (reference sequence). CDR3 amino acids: CASSLGSGTYHEQFF. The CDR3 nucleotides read TGTGCCAGCAGCCTCGGTAGCGGGACGTATCATGAGCAGTTCTTC.

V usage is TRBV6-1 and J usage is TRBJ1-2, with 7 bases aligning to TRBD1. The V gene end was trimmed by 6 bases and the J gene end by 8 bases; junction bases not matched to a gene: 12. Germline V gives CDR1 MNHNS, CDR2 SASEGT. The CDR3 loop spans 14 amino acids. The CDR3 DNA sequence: TGTGCCAGCAGGGCGGGACAGACGATGGGGGGCTACACCTTC. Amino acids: CASRAGQTMGGYTF.

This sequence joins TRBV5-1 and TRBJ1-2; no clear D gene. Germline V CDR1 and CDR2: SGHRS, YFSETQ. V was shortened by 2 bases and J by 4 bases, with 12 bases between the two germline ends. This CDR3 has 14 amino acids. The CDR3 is CASSFDDDSYGYTF. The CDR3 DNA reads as TGCGCCAGCAGCTTTGACGACGACTCCTATGGCTACACCTTC.

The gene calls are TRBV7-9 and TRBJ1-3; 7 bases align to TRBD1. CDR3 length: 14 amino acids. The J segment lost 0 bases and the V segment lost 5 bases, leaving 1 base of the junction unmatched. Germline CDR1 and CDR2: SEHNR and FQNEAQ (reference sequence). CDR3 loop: CASSRTGSGNTIYF. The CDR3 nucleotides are TGTGCCAGCAGCAGGACAGGCTCTGGAAACACCATATATTTT.

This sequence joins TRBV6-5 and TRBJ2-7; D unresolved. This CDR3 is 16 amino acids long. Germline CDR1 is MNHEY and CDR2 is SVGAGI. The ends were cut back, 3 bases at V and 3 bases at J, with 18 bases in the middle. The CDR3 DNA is TGTGCCAGCAGTTATGCAGACGGCGGTTCACTCTACGAGCAGTACTTC. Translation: CASSYADGGSLYEQYF.

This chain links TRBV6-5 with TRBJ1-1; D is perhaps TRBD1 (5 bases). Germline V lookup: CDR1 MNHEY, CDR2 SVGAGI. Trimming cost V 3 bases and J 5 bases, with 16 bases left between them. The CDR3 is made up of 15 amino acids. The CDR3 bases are TGTGCCAGCAGTTATACCATCTCGGGGGGAACTGAAGCTTTCTTT. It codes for CASSYTISGGTEAFF.

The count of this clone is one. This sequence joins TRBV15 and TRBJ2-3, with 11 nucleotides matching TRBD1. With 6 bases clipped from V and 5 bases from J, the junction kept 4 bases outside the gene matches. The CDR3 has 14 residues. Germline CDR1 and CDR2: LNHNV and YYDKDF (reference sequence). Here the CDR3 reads CATRRDRGVDTQYF. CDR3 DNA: TGTGCCACCAGACGGGACAGGGGGGTAGATACGCAGTATTTT.